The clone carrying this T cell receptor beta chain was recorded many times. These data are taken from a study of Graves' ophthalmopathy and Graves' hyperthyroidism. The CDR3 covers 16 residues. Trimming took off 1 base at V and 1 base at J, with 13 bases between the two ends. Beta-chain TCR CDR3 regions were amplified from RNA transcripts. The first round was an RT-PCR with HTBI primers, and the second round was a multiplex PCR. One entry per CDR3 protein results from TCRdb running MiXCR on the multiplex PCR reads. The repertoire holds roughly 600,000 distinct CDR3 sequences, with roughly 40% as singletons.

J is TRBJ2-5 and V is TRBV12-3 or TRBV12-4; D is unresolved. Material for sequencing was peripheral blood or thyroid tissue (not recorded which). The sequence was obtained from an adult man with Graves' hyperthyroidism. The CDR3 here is CASSLEDIGFQETQYF. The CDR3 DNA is TGTGCCAGCAGTTTAGAGGATATCGGGTTCCAAGAGACCCAGTACTTC.